This T cell receptor (beta chain) was observed in a study of blood T cell repertoires in COVID-19. Looking at the study overall: The United States, Italy and Spain were the sources of the acute and convalescent COVID-19 samples.

Germline V gene data show CDR1 as KGHDR and CDR2 as SFDVKD. This CDR3 is 15 amino acids long. Trimming pared 3 bases from V and 6 bases from J, leaving 14 bases between. The protocol was immunoSEQ multiplex PCR, while the TCRdb copy is restricted to in-frame clones and leaves out a portion. In the table there are around 250,000 clones, about 85% of which are singletons. The sequence was obtained from a man aged 18 to 29 with active or convalescent COVID-19. This chain links TRBV24-1 with TRBJ2-1, with D possibly matching TRBD2 (5 bases). Sequencing input: peripheral blood. In nucleotides, the CDR3 is TGTGCCACCAGTGATCCGGAGGTGTTGGGCAATGAGCAGTTCTTC. It encodes CATSDPEVLGNEQFF.